This T cell receptor (beta chain) was found in a study of blood T cell repertoires in COVID-19. Libraries were prepared by immunoSEQ multiplex PCR; TCRdb keeps only in-frame clonotypes and omits some of them. The sample lists hundreds of thousands of clones, roughly 80% occurring once. The specimen sequenced was peripheral blood. The clonotype comes from a woman aged 80 or over with acute or convalescent COVID-19.

CDR3 protein: CASSPTSGGAGQFF. The CDR3 nucleotides read TGTGCCAGCAGCCCCACCTCCGGGGGGGCTGGACAGTTCTTC. This sequence joins TRBV9 and TRBJ2-1; 8 bases map to TRBD2. There are 14 residues in the CDR3. The V segment lost 4 bases and the J segment 13 bases; nucleotides outside the gene matches: 13. CDR1 is SGDLS and CDR2 is YYNGEE in the germline V gene.